This T cell receptor beta chain was obtained from a study of T cells in Graves' hyperthyroidism and ophthalmopathy. This clonotype was recorded many times. Antigen specificity is unknown. Investigators excluded patients with uncontrolled infection, other autoimmune disease, pregnancy or lactation. General study findings and limits: In the analysis, a 13 V-J model separated ophthalmopathy from stable hyperthyroidism. Ophthalmopathy was identified by the model a median 6.5 months ahead of onset.

From RNA transcripts, TCR beta CDR3 regions were amplified. RT-PCR in the first round (using the HTBI primer set) targeted the TCR CDR3. Using its own MiXCR run on the multiplex PCR reads, TCRdb lists one record per CDR3 protein. The data show just under 750,000 distinct CDR3 sequences, with around 40% seen just once and approximately 31% held by the top ten. The CDR3 is 14 residues long. In germline, CDR1 is SGHTS, CDR2 YDEGEE. V was cut by 9 bases and J by 2 bases, with 18 bases left in between. Sequencing was carried out using blood. This TCR was sampled from a woman between 40 and 55 years old with Graves' hyperthyroidism. The V call is TRBV5-8, the J call TRBJ2-7; D may be TRBD2 (7 bases). DNA of the CDR3: TGTGCCATCTCGGGGGGCCCTGGGACCTACGAGCAGTACTTC. Its protein product is CAISGGPGTYEQYF. Full variable domain (outside the CDR3, taken from reference TRBV5-8 and TRBJ2-7): EAGVTQSPTHLIKTRGQQATLRCSPISGHTSVYWYQQALGLGLQFLLWYDEGEERNRGNFPPRFSGRQFPNYSSELNVNALELEDSALYLCAISGGPGTYEQYFGPGTRLTVT.